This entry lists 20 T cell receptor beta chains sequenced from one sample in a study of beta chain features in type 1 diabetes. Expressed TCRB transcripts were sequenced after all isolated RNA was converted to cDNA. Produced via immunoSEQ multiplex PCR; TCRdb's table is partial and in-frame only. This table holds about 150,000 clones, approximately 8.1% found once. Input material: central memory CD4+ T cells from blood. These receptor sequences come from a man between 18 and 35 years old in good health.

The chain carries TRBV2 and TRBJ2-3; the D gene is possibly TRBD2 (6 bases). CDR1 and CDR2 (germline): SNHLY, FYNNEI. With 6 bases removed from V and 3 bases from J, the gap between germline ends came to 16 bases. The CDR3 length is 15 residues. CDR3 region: CASSPWRDKTDTQYF. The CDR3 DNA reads TGTGCCAGCAGCCCCTGGCGGGATAAGACAGATACGCAGTATTTT.

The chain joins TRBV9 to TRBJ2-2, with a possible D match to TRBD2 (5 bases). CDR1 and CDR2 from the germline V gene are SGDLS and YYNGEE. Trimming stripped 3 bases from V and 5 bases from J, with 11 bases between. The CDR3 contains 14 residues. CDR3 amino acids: CASSAKRVTGELFF. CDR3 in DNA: TGTGCCAGCAGCGCCAAGAGGGTAACCGGGGAGCTGTTTTTT.

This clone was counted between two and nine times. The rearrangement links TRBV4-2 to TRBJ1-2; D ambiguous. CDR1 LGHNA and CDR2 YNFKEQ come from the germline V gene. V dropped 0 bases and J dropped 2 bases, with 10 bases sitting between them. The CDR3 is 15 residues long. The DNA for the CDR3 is TGTGCCAGCAGCCAAGACACTACGATAAACTATGGCTACACCTTC. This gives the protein CASSQDTTINYGYTF.

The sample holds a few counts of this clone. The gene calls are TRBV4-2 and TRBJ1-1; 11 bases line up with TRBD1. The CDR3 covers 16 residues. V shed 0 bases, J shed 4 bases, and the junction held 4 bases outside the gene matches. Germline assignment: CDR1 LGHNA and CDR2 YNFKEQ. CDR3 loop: CASSQDGGTGGTEAFF. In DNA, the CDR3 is TGTGCCAGCAGCCAAGATGGGGGGACAGGGGGCACTGAAGCTTTCTTT.

The DNA for the CDR3 is TGTGCCAGCAGCTTAGACCTTGCGGGTACTGAAGCTTTCTTT. The encoded protein is CASSLDLAGTEAFF. This rearrangement joins TRBV7-9 to TRBJ1-1; D is ambiguous. V was pared by 1 base and J by 5 bases, with 11 bases between. The germline V gene has CDR1 SEHNR and CDR2 FQNEAQ (reference sequence). The CDR3 loop spans 14 amino acids.

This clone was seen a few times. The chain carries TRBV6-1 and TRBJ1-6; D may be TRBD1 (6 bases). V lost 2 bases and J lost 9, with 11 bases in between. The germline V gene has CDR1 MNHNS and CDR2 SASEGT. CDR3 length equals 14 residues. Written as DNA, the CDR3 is TGTGCCAGCAGTGAATCAGGGGCGGGTTCACCCCTCCACTTT. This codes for CASSESGAGSPLHF.

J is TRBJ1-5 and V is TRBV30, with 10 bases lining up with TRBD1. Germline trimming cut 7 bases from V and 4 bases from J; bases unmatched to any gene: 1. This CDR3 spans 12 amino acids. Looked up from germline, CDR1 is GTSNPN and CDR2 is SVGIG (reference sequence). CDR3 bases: TGTGCCTTGGGACAGGGGAATCAGCCCCAGCATTTT. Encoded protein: CALGQGNQPQHF.

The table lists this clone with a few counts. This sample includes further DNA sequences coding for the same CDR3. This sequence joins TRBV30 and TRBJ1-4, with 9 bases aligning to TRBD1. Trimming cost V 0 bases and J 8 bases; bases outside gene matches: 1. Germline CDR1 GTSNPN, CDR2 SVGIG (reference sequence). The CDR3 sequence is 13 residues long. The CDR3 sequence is CAWSVQGAEKLFF. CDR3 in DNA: TGTGCCTGGAGTGTACAGGGGGCCGAAAAACTGTTTTTT.

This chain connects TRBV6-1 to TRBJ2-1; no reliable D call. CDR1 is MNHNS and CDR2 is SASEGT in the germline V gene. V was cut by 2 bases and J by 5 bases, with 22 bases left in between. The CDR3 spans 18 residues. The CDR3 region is CASSEQSQLAANNNEQFF. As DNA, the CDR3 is TGTGCCAGCAGTGAACAATCCCAGCTGGCGGCCAATAACAATGAGCAGTTCTTC.

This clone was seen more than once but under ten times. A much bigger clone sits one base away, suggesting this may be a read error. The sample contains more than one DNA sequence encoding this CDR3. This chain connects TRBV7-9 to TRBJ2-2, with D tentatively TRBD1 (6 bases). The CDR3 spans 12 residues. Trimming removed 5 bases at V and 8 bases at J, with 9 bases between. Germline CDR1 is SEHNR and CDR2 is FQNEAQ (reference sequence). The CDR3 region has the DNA TGTGCCAGCAGCCCCCAGGGGGGGGAGCTGTTTTTT. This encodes CASSPQGGELFF.

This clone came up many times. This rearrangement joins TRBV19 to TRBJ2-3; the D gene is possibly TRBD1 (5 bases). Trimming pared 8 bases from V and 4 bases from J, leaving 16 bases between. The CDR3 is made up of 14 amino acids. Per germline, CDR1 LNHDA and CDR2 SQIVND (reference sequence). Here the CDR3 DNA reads TGTGCCAGTCGCTCCAGGGATTCCCCAGATACGCAGTATTTT. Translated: CASRSRDSPDTQYF.

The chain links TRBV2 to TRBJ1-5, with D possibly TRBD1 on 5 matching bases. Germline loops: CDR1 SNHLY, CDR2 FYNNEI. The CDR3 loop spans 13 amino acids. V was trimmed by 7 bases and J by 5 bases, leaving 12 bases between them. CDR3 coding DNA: TGTGCCAGCAATCGGGTCAGGGATCAGCCCCAGCATTTT. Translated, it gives CASNRVRDQPQHF.

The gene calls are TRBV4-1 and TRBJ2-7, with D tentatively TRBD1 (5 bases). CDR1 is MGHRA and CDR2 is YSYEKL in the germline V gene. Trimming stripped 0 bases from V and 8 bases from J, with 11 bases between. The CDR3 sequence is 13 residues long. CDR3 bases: TGCGCCAGCAGCCAAGATTCGACAGTTAAGCAGTACTTC. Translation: CASSQDSTVKQYF.

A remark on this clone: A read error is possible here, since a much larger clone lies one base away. As DNA, the CDR3 is TGTGCCAGCAGCTCCGCCTACGAGCAGTACTTC. Translated: CASSSAYEQYF. J is TRBJ2-7 and V is TRBV11-2; D not resolved. The germline V and J ends were trimmed by 4 bases and 2 bases, with 3 bases remaining between them. Germline V gene sequence: CDR1 SGHAT, CDR2 FQNNGV. This CDR3 is 11 amino acids long.

Written as DNA, the CDR3 is TGTGCCAGCAGGGTGACAGGGGGCGCCGATACGCAGTATTTT. It specifies CASRVTGGADTQYF. V is TRBV7-3 and J is TRBJ2-3; 10 bases agree with TRBD1. This CDR3 region has 14 residues. Germline trimming cut 6 bases from V and 6 bases from J; bases unmatched to any gene: 6. CDR1 SGHTA and CDR2 FQGTGA come from the germline V gene.

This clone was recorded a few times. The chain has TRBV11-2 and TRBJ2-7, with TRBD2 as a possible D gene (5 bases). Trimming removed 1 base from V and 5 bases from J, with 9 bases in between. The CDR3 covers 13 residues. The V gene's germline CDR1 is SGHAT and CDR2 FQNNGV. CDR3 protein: CASSLVRGNEQYF. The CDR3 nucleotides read TGTGCCAGCAGCTTAGTCCGGGGTAACGAGCAGTACTTC.

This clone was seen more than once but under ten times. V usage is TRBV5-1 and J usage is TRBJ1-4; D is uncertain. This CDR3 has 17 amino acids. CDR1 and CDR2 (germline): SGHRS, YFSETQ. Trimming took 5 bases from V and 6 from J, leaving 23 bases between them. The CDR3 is CASRMALRSRRDEKLFF. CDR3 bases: TGCGCCAGCAGGATGGCATTGAGGTCGCGCCGGGATGAAAAACTGTTTTTT.

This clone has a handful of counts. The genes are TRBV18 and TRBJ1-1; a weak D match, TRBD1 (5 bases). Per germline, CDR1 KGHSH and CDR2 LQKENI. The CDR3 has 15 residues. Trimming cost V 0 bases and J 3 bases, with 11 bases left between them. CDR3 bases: TGTGCCAGCTCACCACCGGGGGGGTGGGACACTGAAGCTTTCTTT. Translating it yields CASSPPGGWDTEAFF.

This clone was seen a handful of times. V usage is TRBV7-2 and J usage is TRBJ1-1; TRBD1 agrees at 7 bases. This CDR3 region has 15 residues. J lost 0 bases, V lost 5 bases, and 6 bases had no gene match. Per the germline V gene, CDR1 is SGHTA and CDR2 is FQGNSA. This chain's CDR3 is CASSPGQVVNTEAFF. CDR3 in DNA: TGTGCCAGCAGCCCCGGACAGGTTGTGAACACTGAAGCTTTCTTT.

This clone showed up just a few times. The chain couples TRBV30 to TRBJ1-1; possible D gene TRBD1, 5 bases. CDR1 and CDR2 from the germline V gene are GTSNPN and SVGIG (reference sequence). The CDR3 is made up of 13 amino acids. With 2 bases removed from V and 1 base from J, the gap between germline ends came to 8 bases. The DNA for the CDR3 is TGTGCCTGGAGTACCGGGGGGAACACTGAAGCTTTCTTT. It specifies CAWSTGGNTEAFF.